A single sample is the source of the 8 T cell receptor beta chains below, sequenced in a study of OX40 agonist ivuxolimab in advanced cancers. Clones were sequenced by immunoSEQ multiplex PCR, and TCRdb holds only the in-frame ones, with some missing. The data contain 13,000 to 15,000 clones, around 93% of them singletons. The material sequenced was CD4+ or CD8+ T cells sorted from blood, taken in a trial of the OX40 agonist ivuxolimab. All receptors derive from an adult with an advanced solid tumor such as melanoma, head and neck, liver or kidney cancer.

The rearrangement uses TRBV29-1 and TRBJ2-7, with unresolved D. Trimming stripped 2 bases from V and 9 bases from J, with 11 bases between. Germline V gives CDR1 SQVTM, CDR2 ANQGSEA. The CDR3 runs to 11 residues. DNA of the CDR3: TGCAGCGTTGAAAGTGGAGAGACGCAGTACTTC. This gives the protein CSVESGETQYF.

The chain joins TRBV6-1 to TRBJ1-1; D is uncertain. Trimming removed 1 base at V and 5 bases at J, with 14 bases between. CDR1 and CDR2 from the germline V gene are MNHNS and SASEGT. This CDR3 contains 15 residues. In nucleotides, the CDR3 is TGTGCCAGCAGTGAAGTCTGGGATGTTGGGACTGAAGCTTTCTTT. This gives the protein CASSEVWDVGTEAFF.

The gene calls are TRBV5-4 and TRBJ2-7; 10 bases are a match to TRBD2. The CDR3 extends over 15 amino acids. Germline CDR1 is SGHNT and CDR2 is YYREEE (reference sequence). V was pared by 4 bases and J by 2 bases, with 6 bases of the junction left unmatched. CDR3 nucleotides: TGTGCCAGCAGCCCTAGACTAGCGGGCCCCTACGAGCAGTACTTC. This gives the protein CASSPRLAGPYEQYF.

The chain joins TRBV7-9 to TRBJ2-3; no firm D call. This CDR3 has 14 amino acids. The V end lost 1 base, the J end lost 6 bases, and 11 bases lay between the germline ends. Germline CDR1 is SEHNR and CDR2 is FQNEAQ (reference sequence). The CDR3 sequence: CASSLGYSLDTQYF. DNA of the CDR3: TGTGCCAGCAGCTTAGGTTACTCCCTGGATACGCAGTATTTT.

The chain uses TRBV4-1 and TRBJ2-7; no clear D. Germline V gives CDR1 MGHRA, CDR2 YSYEKL. Deletions cut 0 bases from V and 1 base from J, with 10 bases between. CDR3 length: 15 amino acids. In DNA, the CDR3 is TGCGCCAGCAGCCAAGAATCTCGAGCGTCCTACGAGCAGTACTTC. It is translated as CASSQESRASYEQYF.

V is TRBV6-5 and J is TRBJ2-7; 9 nucleotides align to TRBD1. Germline V gives CDR1 MNHEY, CDR2 SVGAGI. CDR3 length: 13 residues. V trimming: 9 bases; J trimming: 5 bases; junction bases outside the gene matches: 8. CDR3 DNA sequence: TGTGCCAGTCGAGGACAGGGGTTAAACGAGCAGTACTTC. This sequence encodes CASRGQGLNEQYF.

CDR3 DNA sequence: TGTGCCAGTAGTAGGACTTCAGATACGCAGTATTTT. Its protein product is CASSRTSDTQYF. The rearrangement uses TRBV19 and TRBJ2-3, with a tentative D call TRBD2 (5 bases). The CDR3 contains 12 residues. Germline V gene lookup returns CDR1 LNHDA and CDR2 SQIVND (reference sequence). V lost 4 bases and J lost 4, with 6 bases in between.

The CDR3 DNA reads TGTGCCAGCAGCTCAAGTGCGCCGGGACTAGCGACCTACGAGCAGTACTTC. Protein product: CASSSSAPGLATYEQYF. This chain uses TRBV7-2 with TRBJ2-7; 10 bases align to TRBD2. This CDR3 has 17 residues. In germline, CDR1 is SGHTA, CDR2 FQGNSA. V gave up 4 bases and J gave up 2 bases; unmatched junction bases: 11.